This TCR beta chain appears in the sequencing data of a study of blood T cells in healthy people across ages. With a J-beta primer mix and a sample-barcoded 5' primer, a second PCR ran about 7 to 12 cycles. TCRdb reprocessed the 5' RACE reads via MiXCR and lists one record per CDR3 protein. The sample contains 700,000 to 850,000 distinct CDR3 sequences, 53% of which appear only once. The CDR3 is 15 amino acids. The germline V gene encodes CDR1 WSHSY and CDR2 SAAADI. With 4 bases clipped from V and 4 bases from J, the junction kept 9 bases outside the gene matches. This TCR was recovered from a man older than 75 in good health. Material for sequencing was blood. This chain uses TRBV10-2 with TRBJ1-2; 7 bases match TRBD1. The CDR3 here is CASSALSSGGYGYTF. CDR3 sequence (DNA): TGCGCCAGCAGTGCCCTCTCCTCAGGGGGCTATGGCTACACCTTC.